The next 20 T cell receptor beta chains were all read from a single sample in a study of cytomegalovirus exposure and HLA in healthy donors. The PCR used 60 Vbeta and 13 Jbeta primers. Clones were read by immunoSEQ multiplex PCR, and TCRdb kept only the in-frame ones, dropping some. The table records 100,000 to 150,000 clones, less than 90% of them present only once. The sequenced material came from PBMCs. These receptors were obtained from a man between 18 and 35 years old in good health and CMV-seropositive.

This clone was seen just once. In DNA, the CDR3 is TGTGCCATCCGGCGAACAGTCAGCACAGATACGCAGTATTTT. Residues: CAIRRTVSTDTQYF. V and J are TRBV6-5 and TRBJ2-3; D uncertain. The CDR3 runs 14 residues. Trimming removed 10 bases at V and 0 bases at J, with 14 bases between. CDR1 and CDR2 (germline): MNHEY, SVGAGI.

This clone was recorded a few times. The sample carries other DNA sequences with the same CDR3. The chain employs TRBV6-1 and TRBJ2-3; 11 bases line up with TRBD2. This CDR3 region has 16 residues. Losses at the gene ends were 1 base for V and 3 bases for J; bases not matched to a gene: 3. Germline V gene sequence: CDR1 MNHNS, CDR2 SASEGT. CDR3 sequence reads: CASSEGSGGATDTQYF. The CDR3 DNA is TGTGCCAGCAGTGAAGGTAGCGGGGGGGCGACAGATACGCAGTATTTT.

This clone occurred once. The CDR3 does not close with the conserved phenylalanine or tryptophan, likely indicating a read error. The chain links TRBV27 to TRBJ1-1; 8 nucleotides agree with TRBD1. The CDR3 has 11 residues. Per the germline V gene, CDR1 is MNHEY and CDR2 is SMNVEV (reference sequence). V gave up 7 bases and J gave up 10 bases; unmatched junction bases: 5. CDR3 DNA: TGTGCCAGCACCTCGGGGACAGGAGCTTTCCTT. Protein sequence: CASTSGTGAFL.

The chain carries TRBV7-9 and TRBJ1-2; the D gene is possibly TRBD1 (5 bases). Between the trimmed V and J ends, which lost 4 bases and 4 bases, there was a span of 19 bases. The CDR3 extends over 16 amino acids. Germline loops: CDR1 SEHNR, CDR2 FQNEAQ (reference sequence). The CDR3 reads CASSSQGEVEIYGYTF. The CDR3 bases are TGTGCCAGCAGCTCCCAAGGGGAGGTTGAGATCTATGGCTACACCTTC.

This clone was recorded a few times. CDR3 protein: CASSQDPDRGNTIYF. DNA for the CDR3: TGTGCCAGCAGCCAAGATCCCGACAGGGGAAACACCATATATTTT. V usage is TRBV4-2 and J usage is TRBJ1-3, with a tentative D call TRBD1 (6 bases). V was shortened by 0 bases and J by 4 bases, with 10 bases between the two germline ends. Germline CDR1 LGHNA, CDR2 YNFKEQ. The CDR3 totals 15 residues.

This sequence joins TRBV2 and TRBJ2-7; TRBD1 matches at 7 bases. This CDR3 has 13 residues. V was pared by 8 bases and J by 2 bases, with 6 bases of the junction left unmatched. Germline V lookup: CDR1 SNHLY, CDR2 FYNNEI. The CDR3, as DNA: TGTGCCAGCGGCCAACAGGGGCCCTACGAGCAGTACTTC. Encoded protein: CASGQQGPYEQYF.

The chain has TRBV21-1 and TRBJ1-1. TRBV21-1 is termed a pseudogene. The CDR3 runs 16 residues. The chain's CDR3 is CASSKAIGLWNTEAFF. DNA of the CDR3: TGTGCCAGCAGCAAAGCGATAGGACTATGGAACACTGAAGCTTTCTTT.

V gene TRBV2 combines with J gene TRBJ1-3; tentatively, D is TRBD1 (5 bases). The V gene lost 8 bases and the J gene lost 0 bases, with 23 bases spanning the gap. CDR3 size: 18 residues. Germline loops: CDR1 SNHLY, CDR2 FYNNEI. DNA for the CDR3: TGTGCCAGCTTTCTCCGGGACTCCCTTACCCGCTCTGGAAACACCATATATTTT. Its protein is CASFLRDSLTRSGNTIYF.

The CDR3 spells CASSPRTTSTDTQYF. The CDR3 bases are TGTGCCAGCTCACCTCGGACTACCAGCACAGATACGCAGTATTTT. This chain uses TRBV18 with TRBJ2-3; D is possibly TRBD2 (6 bases). Germline-derived CDR1 and CDR2 are KGHSH and LQKENI. Trimming cost V 3 bases and J 0 bases, with 10 bases left between them. The CDR3 covers 15 residues.

The chain couples TRBV4-2 to TRBJ1-2, with TRBD1 identical over 8 bases. CDR3 length: 16 amino acids. J was trimmed by 4 bases and V by 0 bases; bases with no gene match: 7. The germline gives CDR1 LGHNA, CDR2 YNFKEQ. The chain's CDR3 is CASSQEWGQGAYGYTF. The CDR3 DNA reads as TGTGCCAGCAGCCAAGAATGGGGCCAGGGGGCCTATGGCTACACCTTC.

This chain joins TRBV5-1 and TRBJ2-1; TRBD1 is a possible D gene (6 bases). The CDR3 loop spans 15 amino acids. Trimming cost V 4 bases and J 2 bases, with 13 bases left between them. Germline-derived CDR1 and CDR2 are SGHRS and YFSETQ. CDR3 nucleotides: TGCGCCAGCAGCAAGGACAGTCCCACCTACAATGAGCAGTTCTTC. This translates into CASSKDSPTYNEQFF.

The chain is built from TRBV6-1 and TRBJ1-4; 7 bases map to TRBD1. Germline trimming cut 3 bases from V and 5 bases from J; bases unmatched to any gene: 6. CDR1 MNHNS and CDR2 SASEGT come from the germline V gene. The CDR3 is 15 residues long. The CDR3 loop is CASSDQQGTNEKLFF. The DNA of the CDR3 is TGTGCCAGCAGTGACCAACAGGGGACAAATGAAAAACTGTTTTTT.

V gene TRBV18 combines with J gene TRBJ2-7; D is perhaps TRBD2 (5 bases). This CDR3 region has 15 residues. V gave up 2 bases and J gave up 4 bases, with 15 bases separating them. The germline gives CDR1 KGHSH, CDR2 LQKENI. CDR3 sequence (DNA): TGTGCCAGCTCACCAGCGTCCGCGGGCTTATACGAGCAGTACTTC. This gives the protein CASSPASAGLYEQYF.

The chain couples TRBV5-1 to TRBJ2-1; 7 bases line up with TRBD2. This CDR3 region has 18 residues. V was clipped by 4 bases and J by 4 bases; unmatched bases: 17. Germline lookup yields CDR1 SGHRS and CDR2 YFSETQ. The CDR3 coding sequence is TGCGCCAGCAGCCCAGAACTTTGGGGGGGAAGATTATACAATGAGCAGTTCTTC. Translation: CASSPELWGGRLYNEQFF.

V gene TRBV14 combines with J gene TRBJ1-4, with D maybe TRBD1 (5 bases). CDR3 length: 18 residues. The V and J ends lost 5 bases and 0 bases respectively, with 19 bases between them. Germline CDR1 is SGHDN and CDR2 is FVKESK. This chain's CDR3 is CASSGNRIIFATNEKLFF. The CDR3 DNA sequence: TGTGCCAGCAGCGGGAACAGGATAATATTTGCAACTAATGAAAAACTGTTTTTT.

V and J are TRBV4-1 and TRBJ1-2; D gene unclear. V gave up 2 bases and J gave up 1 base, with 8 bases separating them. The CDR3 is 14 residues long. Germline lookup yields CDR1 MGHRA and CDR2 YSYEKL. The CDR3 DNA reads as TGCGCCAGCAGCCAATTGGTACTTAACTATGGCTACACCTTC. Encoded protein: CASSQLVLNYGYTF.

CDR3 in DNA: TGTGCCAGCAGTCTCTTACAGGGGGTGACAGATACGCAGTATTTT. Translating gives CASSLLQGVTDTQYF. The chain combines TRBV28 with TRBJ2-3; 8 bases line up with TRBD1. CDR1 is MDHEN, CDR2 SYDVKM, per germline. V dropped 5 bases and J dropped 3; count of bases not matched to a gene: 7. CDR3 length: 15 amino acids.

The genes are TRBV7-9 and TRBJ2-7; 7 bases map to TRBD2. Germline CDR1 and CDR2: SEHNR and FQNEAQ (reference sequence). The CDR3 has 15 residues. V gave up 6 bases and J gave up 2 bases; unmatched junction bases: 10. The CDR3 protein is CASSRTLRGTYEQYF. Here the CDR3 DNA reads TGTGCCAGCAGTCGGACCTTGCGGGGGACCTACGAGCAGTACTTC.

This chain uses TRBV7-8 with TRBJ2-1; 14 bases map to TRBD2. V trimming: 1 base; J trimming: 4 bases; junction bases outside the gene matches: 0. Germline assignment: CDR1 SGHVS and CDR2 FQNEAQ. The CDR3 is made up of 16 amino acids. The DNA of the CDR3 is TGTGCCAGCAGCTTAGGGACTAGCGGGGGGTACAATGAGCAGTTCTTC. This encodes CASSLGTSGGYNEQFF.

V is TRBV19 and J is TRBJ1-2, with D tentatively TRBD1 (5 bases). The V gene's germline CDR1 is LNHDA and CDR2 SQIVND (reference sequence). The V gene lost 4 bases and the J gene lost 7 bases, with 10 bases spanning the gap. CDR3 length equals 12 residues. The CDR3 loop is CASSNGGTGYTF. The CDR3 coding sequence is TGTGCCAGTAGTAACGGGGGAACTGGCTACACCTTC.